This entry features one TCR beta chain sequence. This entry belongs to a study of shared clonotypes between healthy human individuals. The wider study: Sampling drew on donors who were two women and a few men aged 18 to 49. Per donor, three plates held CD4 naive cells, three held CD4 memory, two held CD8 naive and one held CD8 memory.

Original data processing: Junction-only sequences without quality scores were provided by ImmunoSEQ, so filtering was different. Assay used: immunoSEQ multiplex PCR; TCRdb lists only in-frame clones, some missing. V, J and clone size reflect that table, while D and trimming were determined from the DNA. The table has around 2.5 million clones, over 85% seen once. CDR3 length equals 16 residues. Trimming at V came to 2 bases and at J to 1 base, leaving 5 bases not matched to a gene. The V gene's germline CDR1 is SGHTS and CDR2 YDEGEE. This sequence originates from a man aged 18 to 29 in good health. Some clones in this sample may be carry-over from other donors' samples. This chain uses TRBV5-8 with TRBJ2-7, with TRBD2 identical over 11 bases. The specimen was naive CD4+ T cells from PBMCs. Subset indicated: CD45RA+ positively selected. The CDR3 here is CASSLERLAGSYEQYF. The DNA for the CDR3 is TGTGCCAGCAGCTTAGAGAGACTAGCGGGATCCTACGAGCAGTACTTC.